This entry features one T cell receptor beta chain sequence. Its cognate antigen is unknown. The data derive from a study of lymphopenia after photon versus proton radiotherapy. General study findings and limits: Photon-treated patients lost naive T cells and TCR diversity; proton-treated stayed stable.

The table came from immunoSEQ multiplex PCR; TCRdb's copy has only in-frame clones and leaves some out. The profile shows around 19,000 clones, roughly nine tenths of them singletons. The CDR3 is made up of 12 amino acids. Germline assignment: CDR1 GTSNPN and CDR2 SVGIG (reference sequence). Trimming left V 0 bases short and J 2 bases short, with 5 bases between. The chain is built from TRBV30 and TRBJ2-7; D is uncertain. This sequence was found in a woman aged 40 to 50 with cholangiocarcinoma. The sequencing used peripheral blood, collected from a patient treated with photon-based radiotherapy. CDR3 amino acids: CAWSVPPYEQYF. The CDR3 DNA reads TGTGCCTGGAGTGTACCCCCCTACGAGCAGTACTTC. Complete variable domain (other parts from reference TRBV30 and TRBJ2-7): SQTIHQWPATLVQPVGSPLSLECTVEGTSNPNLYWYRQAAGRGLQLLFYSVGIGQISSEVPQNLSASRPQDRQFILSSKKLLLSDSGFYLCAWSVPPYEQYFGPGTRLTVT.